This T cell receptor beta chain comes out of a study of T cell repertoires in cytomegalovirus infection. Trimming stripped 7 bases from V and 7 bases from J, with 7 bases between. Germline V gives CDR1 MNHNS, CDR2 SASEGT. This CDR3 region has 10 residues. Only a few counts were recorded for this clonotype. Antigen specificity is unknown. Via MiXCR, TCRdb re-called the reads, giving one row per CDR3 protein. The sample yields 700,000 to 950,000 distinct CDR3 sequences, less than 35% seen once. The TCR comes from a human donor in good health (CMV status not recorded). Some clones in this sample may be carry-over from other donors' samples. Sequenced here: cultured CD8+ T cells from PBMCs, sampled from culture after CMV antigen stimulation. This chain links TRBV6-1 with TRBJ1-2; D might be TRBD1 (5 bases). The CDR3 here is CASKQGGYTF. The CDR3, as DNA: TGTGCCAGCAAGCAGGGTGGCTACACCTTC.